This is a list of T cell receptor beta chains from one sample in a study of vaccination and CD4 T cells after COVID-19. One entry per CDR3 protein, called by TCRdb with MiXCR from the PCR reads. The sample shows more than 4,000 distinct CDR3 sequences, 15% to 20% of them seen only once. No antigen has been identified for these receptors. Sequenced sample: CD4+ T cells from blood, cultured in vitro. These TCRs come from a human donor who had recovered from COVID-19. The CDR3 runs from the conserved cysteine through the conserved F or W. The D gene is left open where the match is weak. Size is stated for part of the rows, as once, few or many counts, or as a class when the clone is expanded.

NA TRBJ2-5 TRBV3-1 NA TGTGCCAGCAGGCCGGGGGCGGGGACCCAGTACTTC CASRPGAGTQYF
few TRBJ2-3 TRBV7-2 NA TGTGCCAGCAGCTTAGGGGTAGGGACAGATACGCAGTATTTT CASSLGVGTDTQYF
medium-sized TRBJ1-6 TRBV25-1 NA TGTGCCAGCAGTGAATTTAAGGGTGATAATTCACCCCTCCACTTT CASSEFKGDNSPLHF
few TRBJ1-2 TRBV7-6 NA TGTGCCAGCAGCTTAGGGTTTCGGGGGCAAGGCTACACCTTC CASSLGFRGQGYTF
medium-sized TRBJ2-7 TRBV12-3/TRBV12-4 TRBD1 TGTGCCAGCAGTCTTCGGACAGGGGGGAACTACGAGCAGTACTTC CASSLRTGGNYEQYF
NA TRBJ2-5 TRBV3-1 NA TGTGCCAGCAGCCAAGCCCTCCAAGAGACCCAGTACTTC CASSQALQETQYF
NA TRBJ1-6 TRBV18 NA TGTGCCAGCTCACCCGCCGGGAATTCACCCCTCCACTTT CASSPAGNSPLHF
NA TRBJ1-5 TRBV5-6 NA TGTGCCAGCAGCTTGGAGGCGTCTGGCGAGAAGCATTTT CASSLEASGEKHF
few TRBJ2-1 TRBV10-3 TRBD2 TGTGCCATCAGTGTTAGCGGGGTTGGGGATGAGCAGTTCTTC CAISVSGVGDEQFF
few TRBJ2-5 TRBV20-1 NA TGCAGTGCTAGAGATGTTTCGGAGACCCAGTACTTC CSARDVSETQYF
few TRBJ2-1 TRBV7-9 TRBD2 TGTGCCAGCAGCTTAGAGGGCTCCCTGACTAGCGGGGGGGCTATAGTGAATGAGCAGTTCTTC CASSLEGSLTSGGAIVNEQFF
few TRBJ1-3 TRBV20-1 NA TGCAGTGCTAAGCCCACGGCTGGAAACACCATATATTTT CSAKPTAGNTIYF
few TRBJ1-3 TRBV7-2 NA TGTGCCAGCAGCTTCCAGGGTGGAAACACCATATATTTT CASSFQGGNTIYF
medium-sized TRBJ1-2 TRBV15 NA TGTGCCACCAGCACCGGAGGGAACTATGGCTACACCTTC CATSTGGNYGYTF
NA TRBJ2-3 TRBV5-4 NA TGTGCCAGCAGCTTGGGGCGGGGTAGCACAGATACGCAGTATTTT CASSLGRGSTDTQYF
NA TRBJ1-4 TRBV5-8 TRBD1 TGTGCCAGCAGCTTGGGCAGGGGGGCGAATGAAAAACTGTTTTTT CASSLGRGANEKLFF
medium-sized TRBJ2-3 TRBV20-1 TRBD2 TGCAGTGCTTCGGGACTAGCGGGGGTCACAGATACGCAGTATTTT CSASGLAGVTDTQYF
medium-sized TRBJ2-5 TRBV19 NA TGTGCCAGCAGCTATTCCGGGGCGGGCTACCAAGAGACCCAGTACTTC CASSYSGAGYQETQYF
NA TRBJ2-5 TRBV12-3/TRBV12-4 NA TGTGCCAGCAGTTTTGGAGGGACGGGGCGAGAGACCCAGTACTTC CASSFGGTGRETQYF
NA TRBJ1-1 TRBV11-2 NA TGTGCCAGCAGCTCGTCCGGGACACCCTGGGGGAACACTGAAGCTTTCTTT CASSSSGTPWGNTEAFF
few TRBJ2-1 TRBV7-2 TRBD2 TGTGCCAGCAGCTTCAAGCGGGGGGGCGTGTCGGATGAGCAGTTCTTC CASSFKRGGVSDEQFF
NA TRBJ1-5 TRBV19 NA TGTGCCAGTAGTCCCGTTCATAGCAATCAGCCCCAGCATTTT CASSPVHSNQPQHF
few TRBJ1-6 TRBV19 NA TGTGCCAGTAGTATAAACGGTTCACCCCTCCACTTT CASSINGSPLHF
NA TRBJ1-1 TRBV29-1 NA TGCAGCTGGGGGGGGGGGGAAGCTTTCTTT CSWGGGEAFF
few TRBJ1-2 TRBV7-8 NA TGTGCCAGCAGCTTAATTACAGGGAACTATGGCTACACCTTC CASSLITGNYGYTF
medium-sized TRBJ1-3 TRBV19 TRBD1 TGTGCCAGTACGGACAGGGCCTCTGGAAACACCATATATTTT CASTDRASGNTIYF
NA TRBJ2-3 TRBV11-2 NA TGTGCCAGCAGCTTAGCGAGCGTCAGCACAGATACGCAGTATTTT CASSLASVSTDTQYF
few TRBJ2-3 TRBV18 NA TGTGCCAGCTCACCGAGGCAGGCCGACTCAGATACGCAGTATTTT CASSPRQADSDTQYF
large TRBJ2-3 TRBV30 NA TGTGCCTGGAGTGTACGCACGGGCACAGATACGCAGTATTTT CAWSVRTGTDTQYF
few TRBJ1-2 TRBV6-1 TRBD1 TGTGCCAGCACCCTAACCACAGGGGGGAACTATGGCTACACCTTC CASTLTTGGNYGYTF
few TRBJ2-7 TRBV11-2 TRBD1 TGTGCCAGCAGCTTAGAGGGGACAGGGTCCTACGAGCAGTACTTC CASSLEGTGSYEQYF
medium-sized TRBJ1-6 TRBV12-3/TRBV12-4 TRBD1 TGTGCCAGCAGTTTAACAGGGGTGAAAGGCTCACCCCTCCACTTT CASSLTGVKGSPLHF
large TRBJ1-5 TRBV3-1 NA TGTGCCAGCAGCCAAGATGGACAACCCAATCAGCCCCAGCATTTT CASSQDGQPNQPQHF
NA TRBJ2-1 TRBV19 NA TGTGCCAGTCATATAGCTGGTCGGTACAATGAGCAGTTCTTC CASHIAGRYNEQFF
NA TRBJ1-1 TRBV20-1 NA TGCAGTGCTAGAGTTGGGGGGCGCACTGAAGCTTTCTTT CSARVGGRTEAFF
large TRBJ1-2 TRBV20-1 TRBD1 TGCAGTGCCGGGACAGCCTATGGCTACACCTTC CSAGTAYGYTF
medium-sized TRBJ2-2 TRBV19 NA TGTGCCAGTCATAGGGGGGGCTCAGGCACCGGGGAGCTGTTTTTT CASHRGGSGTGELFF
NA TRBJ1-1 TRBV7-2 NA TGTGCCAGCCTTGGGGGGGGAAACATGAACACTGAAGCTTTCTTT CASLGGGNMNTEAFF
NA TRBJ2-7 TRBV5-1 TRBD1 TGCGCCAGCAGCGCGACAGGGGGTCAAGACGAGCAGTACTTC CASSATGGQDEQYF
few TRBJ1-3 TRBV2 NA TGTGCCAGCGCCAACGGGGGTCAGGCGGGAAACACCATATATTTT CASANGGQAGNTIYF
NA TRBJ1-1 TRBV11-3 NA TGTGCCAGCAGCCACCAGATGGACACTGAAGCTTTCTTT CASSHQMDTEAFF
few TRBJ1-1 TRBV29-1 NA TGCAGCGCCCGGACAGACATGAACACTGAAGCTTTCTTT CSARTDMNTEAFF
NA TRBJ2-5 TRBV19 TRBD2 TGTGCCAGTAGTATAGAACTAGCGGGGGCCGTCGGGACCCAGTACTTC CASSIELAGAVGTQYF
NA TRBJ2-7 TRBV5-1 NA TGCGCCAGCAGCTCCACAGGTTACGAGCAGTACTTC CASSSTGYEQYF
few TRBJ2-7 TRBV12-3/TRBV12-4 NA TGTGCCAGCAGTTCAGGATTTTTCTACGAGCAGTACTTC CASSSGFFYEQYF
few TRBJ1-5 TRBV12-3/TRBV12-4 NA TGTGCCAGCAGTTTAGCAGGGGACTTGGGTCAGCCCCAGCATTTT CASSLAGDLGQPQHF
NA TRBJ2-3 TRBV18 NA TGTGCCAGCTCAACCAGGGGCCTCACAGATACGCAGTATTTT CASSTRGLTDTQYF
few TRBJ2-6 TRBV19 NA TGTGCCAGCGGACGGACCAGCTCTGGGGCCAACGTCCTGACTTTC CASGRTSSGANVLTF
NA TRBJ1-2 TRBV5-1 TRBD1 TGCGCCAGCAGCGACACAGGGGGCCGTGGCTACACCTTC CASSDTGGRGYTF
few TRBJ2-2 TRBV15 TRBD2 TGTGCCACCAGCAGAGCCTTCTCTAGCGGGGGGAACACCGGGGAGCTGTTTTTT CATSRAFSSGGNTGELFF
medium-sized TRBJ2-2 TRBV5-4 NA TGTGCCAGCAGCTTGGAGGGTTACACCGGGGAGCTGTTTTTT CASSLEGYTGELFF
NA TRBJ1-1 TRBV6-1 TRBD1 TGTGCCAGCAGTGACCCGCGGCGGGGACAGGGGGCAATTGGTGAAGCTTTCTTT CASSDPRRGQGAIGEAFF
NA TRBJ1-1 TRBV5-6 NA TGTGCCAGCAGCGGAACGACAACAGGTTCCACTGAAGCTTTCTTT CASSGTTTGSTEAFF
medium-sized TRBJ2-3 TRBV20-1 TRBD2 TGCAGTGCGTTAGACAGCGGGGGGATCACAGATACGCAGTATTTT CSALDSGGITDTQYF
NA TRBJ2-5 TRBV18 TRBD1 TGTGCCAGCTCACCATTCTCACTCTCAGGGGGCTTTGAGACCCAGTACTTC CASSPFSLSGGFETQYF
few TRBJ2-1 TRBV30 TRBD1 TGTGCCTGGAGTCCGGGACAGGGGTTCTACAATGAGCAGTTCTTC CAWSPGQGFYNEQFF
once TRBJ1-1 TRBV6-1 TRBD1 TGTGCCAGCAGTCACGGGACAGCGGCTGGAGCTTTCTTT CASSHGTAAGAFF